This is a list of T cell receptor beta chains from one sample in a study of blood T cell repertoires in COVID-19. Using immunoSEQ multiplex PCR, the repertoire was profiled, and TCRdb retains in-frame clones only, with some absent. The table shows about 300,000 clones, with roughly nine tenths occurring only once. The sequencing input was peripheral blood. The origin of the receptors is a man younger than 35 who had recovered from COVID-19. The CDR3 runs from the conserved cysteine through the conserved F or W. A D gene is named only where the DNA matches it firmly. Clone size is stated in some rows and not others, as once, few, many or a class when expanded.

D gene: TRBD1; J gene: TRBJ1-1; V gene: TRBV15; clone size: .; CDR3 protein: CATSRGSGTANTEAFF; CDR3 DNA: TGTGCCACCAGCAGAGGATCAGGGACAGCTAACACTGAAGCTTTCTTT
D gene: .; J gene: TRBJ2-4; V gene: TRBV30; clone size: .; CDR3 protein: CAWKRFENIQYF; CDR3 DNA: TGTGCCTGGAAACGGTTCGAAAACATTCAGTACTTC
D gene: TRBD1; J gene: TRBJ1-2; V gene: TRBV7-8; clone size: .; CDR3 protein: CASRGTGGGGYTF; CDR3 DNA: TGTGCCAGCAGGGGAACAGGGGGCGGTGGCTACACCTTC
D gene: TRBD1; J gene: TRBJ2-7; V gene: TRBV5-4; clone size: few; CDR3 protein: CASSWGTGSSYEQYF; CDR3 DNA: TGTGCCAGCAGCTGGGGGACAGGGAGCTCCTACGAGCAGTACTTC
D gene: TRBD2; J gene: TRBJ2-7; V gene: TRBV28; clone size: .; CDR3 protein: CASSPGSGGPLEQYF; CDR3 DNA: TGTGCCAGCAGCCCGGGGAGCGGGGGGCCTTTGGAGCAGTACTTC
D gene: .; J gene: TRBJ1-1; V gene: TRBV19; clone size: .; CDR3 protein: CASSIEGRTEAFF; CDR3 DNA: TGTGCCAGTAGTATTGAGGGGAGGACTGAAGCTTTCTTT
D gene: TRBD2; J gene: TRBJ2-3; V gene: TRBV6-2/TRBV6-3; clone size: .; CDR3 protein: CASTPGGRGRTDTQYF; CDR3 DNA: TGTGCCAGCACCCCGGGGGGGCGGGGGCGCACAGATACGCAGTATTTT
D gene: .; J gene: TRBJ2-7; V gene: TRBV11-2; clone size: .; CDR3 protein: CASSHPGHGIYEQYF; CDR3 DNA: TGTGCCAGCAGCCATCCGGGACACGGAATCTACGAGCAGTACTTC
D gene: .; J gene: TRBJ2-1; V gene: TRBV7-6; clone size: .; CDR3 protein: CASSLGGPSYNEQFF; CDR3 DNA: TGTGCCAGCAGCTTAGGAGGCCCCTCCTACAATGAGCAGTTCTTC
D gene: .; J gene: TRBJ1-2; V gene: TRBV4-2; clone size: .; CDR3 protein: CASSQDQDRSSYGYTF; CDR3 DNA: TGTGCCAGCAGCCAAGATCAGGATCGCAGCTCCTATGGCTACACCTTC
D gene: TRBD2; J gene: TRBJ2-1; V gene: TRBV27; clone size: .; CDR3 protein: CASSPALREVYNEQFF; CDR3 DNA: TGTGCCAGCAGTCCTGCCCTACGGGAGGTCTACAATGAGCAGTTCTTC
D gene: TRBD2; J gene: TRBJ2-1; V gene: TRBV29-1; clone size: .; CDR3 protein: CSDLPTSGGANEQFF; CDR3 DNA: TGCAGCGACTTGCCCACTAGCGGGGGGGCGAATGAGCAGTTCTTC
D gene: TRBD1; J gene: TRBJ2-7; V gene: TRBV7-9; clone size: .; CDR3 protein: CASSLDRGQVEQYF; CDR3 DNA: TGTGCCAGCAGCTTAGACAGGGGGCAAGTCGAGCAGTACTTC
D gene: TRBD1; J gene: TRBJ2-2; V gene: TRBV6-5; clone size: .; CDR3 protein: CASRRQGGGELFF; CDR3 DNA: TGTGCCAGCAGGCGACAGGGGGGCGGGGAGCTGTTTTTT
D gene: TRBD2; J gene: TRBJ2-1; V gene: TRBV13; clone size: .; CDR3 protein: CASSLDGGSYNEQFF; CDR3 DNA: TGTGCCAGCAGCTTAGACGGCGGGAGTTACAATGAGCAGTTCTTC
D gene: .; J gene: TRBJ2-1; V gene: TRBV3-1/TRBV3-2; clone size: .; CDR3 protein: CASSQAGSYNEQFF; CDR3 DNA: TGTGCCAGCAGCCAAGCCGGCTCCTACAATGAGCAGTTCTTC
D gene: .; J gene: TRBJ1-6; V gene: TRBV29-1; clone size: .; CDR3 protein: CSVEEDGSYNSPLHF; CDR3 DNA: TGCAGCGTTGAGGAGGACGGGAGCTATAATTCACCCCTCCACTTT
D gene: .; J gene: TRBJ1-5; V gene: TRBV7-8; clone size: .; CDR3 protein: CASSLATRNSNQPQHF; CDR3 DNA: TGTGCCAGCAGCTTAGCCACGCGGAATAGCAATCAGCCCCAGCATTTT
D gene: TRBD2; J gene: TRBJ2-3; V gene: TRBV5-4; clone size: .; CDR3 protein: CASSLGLAGGDTQYF; CDR3 DNA: TGTGCCAGCAGCTTGGGACTAGCGGGAGGAGATACGCAGTATTTT
D gene: .; J gene: TRBJ1-2; V gene: TRBV6-5; clone size: once; CDR3 protein: CASRPTDTINYGYTF; CDR3 DNA: TGTGCCAGCAGGCCGACAGACACTATAAACTATGGCTACACCTTC
D gene: .; J gene: TRBJ1-2; V gene: TRBV23-1; clone size: few; CDR3 protein: CASTPNGRGNRYGYTF; CDR3 DNA: TGCGCCAGCACCCCAAACGGTAGGGGAAATCGCTATGGCTACACCTTC
D gene: TRBD1; J gene: TRBJ2-3; V gene: TRBV9; clone size: .; CDR3 protein: CASSARTGITDTQYF; CDR3 DNA: TGTGCCAGCAGCGCACGGACAGGGATCACAGATACGCAGTATTTT
D gene: .; J gene: TRBJ2-3; V gene: TRBV14; clone size: .; CDR3 protein: CASSRTGSRADTQYF; CDR3 DNA: TGTGCCAGCAGCCGAACAGGGAGTAGGGCAGATACGCAGTATTTT
D gene: TRBD1; J gene: TRBJ1-3; V gene: TRBV6-5; clone size: .; CDR3 protein: CASSTTGSFGNTIYF; CDR3 DNA: TGTGCCAGCAGTACGACAGGGTCATTTGGAAACACCATATATTTT
D gene: .; J gene: TRBJ1-2; V gene: TRBV12-3/TRBV12-4; clone size: .; CDR3 protein: CASTPRPGDGYTF; CDR3 DNA: TGTGCCAGCACCCCAAGACCCGGGGATGGCTACACCTTC
D gene: .; J gene: TRBJ1-2; V gene: TRBV14; clone size: .; CDR3 protein: CASSPGGSGYTF; CDR3 DNA: TGTGCCAGCAGCCCTGGGGGGTCCGGCTACACCTTC